These 19 T cell receptor beta chains share one sample of origin, sequenced in a study of blood T cells in healthy people across ages (dated by TCRdb to 2014 to 2015). Libraries were prepared through 5' RACE. Instrument used: Illumina HiSeq 2500. A second PCR of roughly 6 to 11 cycles was run with a J-beta primer mix and a sample-barcoded 5' primer. Starting from the raw public reads, TCRdb applied fastp trimming at Q25, assembled clones with MiXCR and retained in-frame beta chains. Merged by CDR3 protein, the rows form single entries marked with the most common genes and DNA. Counted in this sample were over a million distinct CDR3 sequences; roughly 60% of them appeared once. The ten largest clones represent more than 6% of the sample. The specimen sequenced was blood. These receptors all stem from a young man in good health.

This chain uses TRBV12-3 or TRBV12-4 with TRBJ1-1, with D possibly TRBD1 on 5 matching bases. Trimming pared 3 bases from V and 7 bases from J, leaving 12 bases between. The CDR3 has 13 amino acids. CDR3 residues: CASSFRQGVEAFF. DNA for the CDR3: TGTGCCAGCAGTTTCCGCCAGGGTGTTGAAGCTTTCTTT.

The chain is built from TRBV20-1 and TRBJ1-4; the D is unclear. Trimming left V 5 bases short and J 12 bases short, with 16 bases between. The germline CDR1 and CDR2 sequences are DFQATT and SNEGSKA (reference sequence). The CDR3 has 12 residues. Here the CDR3 DNA reads TGCAGTGCTCGTCGGCCTGCAGAAGAACTGTTTTTT. This sequence encodes CSARRPAEELFF.

This clonotype was seen at least ten times. The chain uses TRBV28 and TRBJ2-7; 10 nucleotides match TRBD1. Germline values: CDR1 MDHEN, CDR2 SYDVKM. This CDR3 is built from 15 residues. Trimming at V came to 4 bases and at J to 1 base, leaving 4 bases not matched to a gene. The DNA of the CDR3 is TGTGCCAGCAGTTCACCGGGACAGGGGTCCTACGAGCAGTACTTC. Protein sequence: CASSSPGQGSYEQYF. Looking up the rest from reference TRBV28 and TRBJ2-7 gives the full variable domain: DVKVTQSSRYLVKRTGEKVFLECVQDMDHENMFWYRQDPGLGLRLIYFSYDVKMKEKGDIPEGYSVSREKKERFSLILESASTNQTSMYLCASSSPGQGSYEQYFGPGTRLTVT.

The chain couples TRBV7-2 to TRBJ2-7, with TRBD1 matching over 12 bases. The germline V gene has CDR1 SGHTA and CDR2 FQGNSA. This CDR3 region has 17 residues. V was clipped by 1 base and J by 5 bases; unmatched bases: 9. Written as DNA, the CDR3 is TGTGCCAGCAGCTTAGTAGGGGGACAGGGGGCGTACGACGAGCAGTACTTC. It translates to CASSLVGGQGAYDEQYF.

The chain uses TRBV6-5 and TRBJ2-3; D gene unclear. V was pared by 6 bases and J by 6 bases, with 16 bases between. Germline CDR1 MNHEY, CDR2 SVGAGI. The CDR3 contains 14 residues. Here the CDR3 reads CASSREDGSDTQYF. For the CDR3, the DNA is TGTGCCAGCAGCCGCGAGGACGGCTCGGATACGCAGTATTTT.

The chain uses TRBV20-1 and TRBJ2-1, with 12 bases aligning to TRBD2. CDR3 length: 15 residues. The J segment lost 8 bases and the V segment lost 0 bases, leaving 5 bases of the junction unmatched. The germline V gene has CDR1 DFQATT and CDR2 SNEGSKA (reference sequence). CDR3 loop: CSARDQLAGGDEQFF. As DNA, the CDR3 is TGCAGTGCTAGAGATCAACTAGCGGGAGGTGATGAGCAGTTCTTC.

Of note for this clonotype: At one of its ends the junction is not consistent with the germline gene, which may arise from a read error. The V gene is TRBV6-2 or TRBV6-3, the J gene TRBJ2-4; 7 nucleotides match TRBD1. Germline CDR1 is MNHEY and CDR2 is SVGEGT. The CDR3 loop spans 18 amino acids. The CDR3 protein is CDSSKPTTLDRAPGEQYF. The CDR3 DNA reads as TGTGACAGCAGTAAACCTACAACTCTCGACAGGGCCCCCGGGGAGCAGTACTTC.

The chain uses TRBV11-2 and TRBJ1-2; D gene ambiguous. The CDR3 is made up of 13 amino acids. V was shortened by 5 bases and J by 3 bases, with 10 bases between the two germline ends. The germline V gene encodes CDR1 SGHAT and CDR2 FQNNGV. This chain's CDR3 is CASSGRPHYGYTF. The DNA of the CDR3 is TGTGCCAGCAGCGGACGGCCACACTATGGCTACACCTTC.

The chain has TRBV5-1 and TRBJ2-1; TRBD2 agrees at 9 bases. CDR1 is SGHRS and CDR2 is YFSETQ in the germline V gene. V shed 0 bases and J 8 bases; nucleotides not matched to a gene: 3. This CDR3 has 14 amino acids. CDR3 DNA: TGCGCCAGCAGCTTGGTTAGCGGGGGTGATGAGCAGTTCTTC. Translation gives CASSLVSGGDEQFF.

CDR3 DNA: TGCAGTGCTCCCGGACTAGCGGGGGGCCCTTCCTACGAGCAGTACTTC. This codes for CSAPGLAGGPSYEQYF. This chain joins TRBV20-1 and TRBJ2-7; 14 nucleotides line up with TRBD2. CDR3 size: 16 residues. Unmatched junction bases numbered 7, after V lost 5 bases and J lost 1 base. CDR1 DFQATT and CDR2 SNEGSKA come from the germline V gene (reference sequence).

V is TRBV27 and J is TRBJ2-3; no reliable D call. Germline V lookup: CDR1 MNHEY, CDR2 SMNVEV (reference sequence). V lost 8 bases, J lost 5 bases, and 14 bases lay in between. The CDR3 spans 13 residues. The CDR3 bases are TGTGCCAGCTCCGGAAGACTTCTAGATACGCAGTATTTT. The encoded protein is CASSGRLLDTQYF.

The chain uses TRBV4-1 and TRBJ2-1; no firm D call. The germline V gene has CDR1 MGHRA and CDR2 YSYEKL. V lost 4 bases and J lost 4, with 11 bases in between. The CDR3 is 14 residues long. The CDR3: CASSPHSFYNEQFF. CDR3 sequence (DNA): TGCGCCAGCAGCCCCCATTCTTTTTACAATGAGCAGTTCTTC.

This clonotype has only one observation. The genes are TRBV7-9 and TRBJ2-3; no firm D call. The CDR3 loop spans 13 amino acids. Trimming took off 3 bases at V and 6 bases at J, with 10 bases between the two ends. CDR1 is SEHNR, CDR2 FQNEAQ, per germline (reference sequence). CDR3 amino acids: CASSFFLGDTQYF. CDR3 in DNA: TGTGCCAGCAGCTTTTTTCTCGGTGATACGCAGTATTTT.

To note about this clonotype: A read error may account for a junction end that differs from germline. V is TRBV20-1 and J is TRBJ1-1, with a weak D call TRBD1 (6 bases). Germline V gives CDR1 DFQATT, CDR2 SNEGSKA (reference sequence). This CDR3 is 12 amino acids long. CDR3 nucleotide sequence: TGCAGTGCTGGCGACAGGAACACTAAAGCTTTCTTT. Protein sequence: CSAGDRNTKAFF.

This clonotype has just a few counts. This chain links TRBV7-2 with TRBJ2-7; 15 bases are a match to TRBD2. Germline CDR1 is SGHTA and CDR2 is FQGNSA. V lost 1 base, J lost 8 bases, and 9 bases stayed unmatched. This CDR3 is built from 17 residues. Written as DNA, the CDR3 is TGTGCCAGCAGCTTAGGGACTAGCGGGAGGGTCATAAGGAAGCAGTACTTC. It is translated as CASSLGTSGRVIRKQYF.

The chain has TRBV25-1 and TRBJ2-3; 8 bases align to TRBD1. V gave up 4 bases and J gave up 6 bases; unmatched junction bases: 0. The CDR3 has 12 amino acids. From germline, CDR1 is MGHDK and CDR2 SYGVNS. In DNA form, the CDR3 reads TGTGCCAGCAGTGGGGACAGGGATACGCAGTATTTT. Encoded protein: CASSGDRDTQYF.

The chain couples TRBV20-1 to TRBJ2-1; 9 positions agree with TRBD1. Germline loops: CDR1 DFQATT, CDR2 SNEGSKA (reference sequence). The CDR3 sequence is 15 residues long. V was clipped by 5 bases and J by 7 bases; unmatched bases: 12. CDR3 DNA: TGCAGTGCTGTAAACTCCGGGACAGGGTTAAATGAGCAGTTCTTC. It translates to CSAVNSGTGLNEQFF.

This chain links TRBV12-3 or TRBV12-4 with TRBJ2-5, with TRBD2 as a possible D gene (6 bases). The CDR3 loop spans 12 amino acids. V was pared by 8 bases and J by 11 bases, with 18 bases between. The CDR3 loop is CASRGYYNEQYF. The DNA of the CDR3 is TGTGCCAGCCGGGGGTACTACAATGAGCAGTACTTC.

CDR3 nucleotide sequence: TGCAGTGCTAGAAAGGCGGGACTAGCGGGCTACGAGCAGTACTTC. Amino acid sequence: CSARKAGLAGYEQYF. The rearrangement uses TRBV20-1 and TRBJ2-7, with 12 positions matching TRBD2. V shed 2 bases, J shed 3 bases, and the junction held 5 bases outside the gene matches. CDR3 size: 15 residues. CDR1 and CDR2 from the germline V gene are DFQATT and SNEGSKA (reference sequence).